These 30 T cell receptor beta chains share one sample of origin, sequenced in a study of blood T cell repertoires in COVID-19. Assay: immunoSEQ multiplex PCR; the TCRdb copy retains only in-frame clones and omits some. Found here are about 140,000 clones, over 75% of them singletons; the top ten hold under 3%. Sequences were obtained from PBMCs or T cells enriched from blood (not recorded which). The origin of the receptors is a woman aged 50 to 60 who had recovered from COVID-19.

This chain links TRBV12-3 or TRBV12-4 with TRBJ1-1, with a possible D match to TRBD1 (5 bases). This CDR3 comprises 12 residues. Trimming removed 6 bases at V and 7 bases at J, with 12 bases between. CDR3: CASRRGVDEAFF. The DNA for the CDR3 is TGTGCCAGCAGAAGGGGTGTGGATGAAGCTTTCTTT.

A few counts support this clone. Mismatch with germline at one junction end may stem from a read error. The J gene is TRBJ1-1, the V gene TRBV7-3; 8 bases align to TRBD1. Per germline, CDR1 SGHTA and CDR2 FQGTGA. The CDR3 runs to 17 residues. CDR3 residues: CASSLTEKGQDELEAFF. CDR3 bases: TGTGCCAGCAGCCTAACCGAAAAGGGACAGGACGAACTTGAAGCTTTCTTT.

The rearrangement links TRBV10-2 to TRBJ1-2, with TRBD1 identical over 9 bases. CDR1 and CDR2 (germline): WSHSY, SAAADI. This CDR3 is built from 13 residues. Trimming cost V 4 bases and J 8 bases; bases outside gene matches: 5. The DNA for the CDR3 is TGCGCCAGCAGTGGCGACAGGGGGGGCGGCTACACCTTC. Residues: CASSGDRGGGYTF.

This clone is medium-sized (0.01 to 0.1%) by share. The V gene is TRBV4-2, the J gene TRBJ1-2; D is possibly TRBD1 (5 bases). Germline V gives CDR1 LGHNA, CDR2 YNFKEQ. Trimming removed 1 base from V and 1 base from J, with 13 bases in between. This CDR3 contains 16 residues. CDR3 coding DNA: TGTGCCAGCAGCCAAGGATTCAGGGTATTTAACTATGGCTACACCTTC. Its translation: CASSQGFRVFNYGYTF.

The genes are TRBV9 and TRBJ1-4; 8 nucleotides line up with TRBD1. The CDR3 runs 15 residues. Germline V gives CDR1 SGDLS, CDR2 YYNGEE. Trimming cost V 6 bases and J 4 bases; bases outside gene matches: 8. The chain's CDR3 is CASTRQGAGNEKLFF. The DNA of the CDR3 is TGTGCCAGCACCCGCCAGGGGGCCGGTAATGAAAAACTGTTTTTT.

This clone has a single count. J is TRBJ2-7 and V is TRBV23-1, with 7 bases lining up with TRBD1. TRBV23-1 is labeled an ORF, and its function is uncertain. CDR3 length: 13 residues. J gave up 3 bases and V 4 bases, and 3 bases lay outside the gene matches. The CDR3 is CASSRQGDYEQYF. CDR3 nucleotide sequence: TGCGCCAGCAGTCGACAGGGAGACTACGAGCAGTACTTC.

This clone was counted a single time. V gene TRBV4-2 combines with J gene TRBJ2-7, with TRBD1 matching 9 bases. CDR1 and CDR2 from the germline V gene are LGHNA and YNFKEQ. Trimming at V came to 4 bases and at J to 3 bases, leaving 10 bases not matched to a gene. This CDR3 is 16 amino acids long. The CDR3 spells CASSPVQTGGVYEQYF. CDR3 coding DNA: TGTGCCAGCAGCCCCGTACAGACAGGGGGTGTCTACGAGCAGTACTTC.

The CDR3 coding sequence is TGTGCCAGCTCCATTAACTATGGCTACACCTTC. Protein product: CASSINYGYTF. V gene TRBV6-5 combines with J gene TRBJ1-2; D gene uncertain. Germline-derived CDR1 and CDR2 are MNHEY and SVGAGI. CDR3 length: 11 amino acids. Trimming left V 8 bases short and J 1 base short, with 5 bases between.

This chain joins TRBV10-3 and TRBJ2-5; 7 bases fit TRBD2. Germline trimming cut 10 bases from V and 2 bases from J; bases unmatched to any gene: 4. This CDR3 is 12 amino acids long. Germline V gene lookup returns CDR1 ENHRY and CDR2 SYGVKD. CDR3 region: CATGGGQETQYF. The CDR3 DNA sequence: TGTGCCACTGGGGGGGGGCAAGAGACCCAGTACTTC.

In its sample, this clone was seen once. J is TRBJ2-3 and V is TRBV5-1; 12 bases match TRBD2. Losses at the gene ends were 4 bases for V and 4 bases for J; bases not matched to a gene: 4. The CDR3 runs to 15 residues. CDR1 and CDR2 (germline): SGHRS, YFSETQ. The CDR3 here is CASSPLAGGPDTQYF. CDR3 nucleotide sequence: TGCGCCAGCAGCCCCCTAGCGGGGGGGCCAGATACGCAGTATTTT.

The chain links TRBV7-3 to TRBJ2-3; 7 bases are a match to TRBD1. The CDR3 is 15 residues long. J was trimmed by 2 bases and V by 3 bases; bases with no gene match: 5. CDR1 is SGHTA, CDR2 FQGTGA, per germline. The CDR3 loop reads CASSFQGVITDTQYF. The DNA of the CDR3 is TGTGCCAGCAGCTTCCAGGGGGTTATCACAGATACGCAGTATTTT.

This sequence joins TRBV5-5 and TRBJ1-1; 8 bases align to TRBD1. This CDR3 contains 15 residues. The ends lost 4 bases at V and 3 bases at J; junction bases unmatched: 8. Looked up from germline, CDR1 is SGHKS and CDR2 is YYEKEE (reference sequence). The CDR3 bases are TGTGCCAGCAGCCTAGTAGACAGGGGAGACACTGAAGCTTTCTTT. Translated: CASSLVDRGDTEAFF.

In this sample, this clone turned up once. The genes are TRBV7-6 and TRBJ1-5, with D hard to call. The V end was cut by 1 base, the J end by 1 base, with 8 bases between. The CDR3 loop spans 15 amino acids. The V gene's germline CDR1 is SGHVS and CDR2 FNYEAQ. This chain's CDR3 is CASSLGPGSNQPQHF. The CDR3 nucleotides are TGTGCCAGCAGCTTAGGGCCCGGGAGCAATCAGCCCCAGCATTTT.

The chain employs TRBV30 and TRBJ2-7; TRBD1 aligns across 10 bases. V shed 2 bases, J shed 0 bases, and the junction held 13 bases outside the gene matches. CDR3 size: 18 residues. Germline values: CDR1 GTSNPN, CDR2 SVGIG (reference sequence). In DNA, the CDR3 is TGTGCCTGGAGTCATGCGCCGGGACAGGGGTCCAGCTCCTACGAGCAGTACTTC. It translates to CAWSHAPGQGSSSYEQYF.

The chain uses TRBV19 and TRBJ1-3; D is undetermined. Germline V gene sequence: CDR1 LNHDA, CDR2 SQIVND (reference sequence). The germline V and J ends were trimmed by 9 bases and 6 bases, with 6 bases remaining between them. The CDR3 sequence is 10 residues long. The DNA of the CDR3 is TGTGCCAGCCAGGCAAACACCATATATTTT. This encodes CASQANTIYF.

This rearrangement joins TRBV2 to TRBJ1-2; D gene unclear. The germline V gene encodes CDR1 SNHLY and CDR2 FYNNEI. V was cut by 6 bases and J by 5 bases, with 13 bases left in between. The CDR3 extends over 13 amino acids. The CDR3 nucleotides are TGTGCCAGCAGGGAGGACGGAAGATATGGCTACACCTTC. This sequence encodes CASREDGRYGYTF.

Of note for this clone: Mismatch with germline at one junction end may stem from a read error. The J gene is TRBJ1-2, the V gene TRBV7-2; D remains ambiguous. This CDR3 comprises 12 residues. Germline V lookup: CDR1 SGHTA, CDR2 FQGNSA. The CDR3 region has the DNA TGTGCCAGCAGTTTAGACCTCCGGGGCTACACCTTC. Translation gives CASSLDLRGYTF.

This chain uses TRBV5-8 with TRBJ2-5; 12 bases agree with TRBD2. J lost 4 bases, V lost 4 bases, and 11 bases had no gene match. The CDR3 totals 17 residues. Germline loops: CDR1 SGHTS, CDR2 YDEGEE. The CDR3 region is CASSHDSPGLAGETQYF. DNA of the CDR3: TGTGCCAGCAGCCATGACTCACCGGGACTAGCGGGAGAGACCCAGTACTTC.

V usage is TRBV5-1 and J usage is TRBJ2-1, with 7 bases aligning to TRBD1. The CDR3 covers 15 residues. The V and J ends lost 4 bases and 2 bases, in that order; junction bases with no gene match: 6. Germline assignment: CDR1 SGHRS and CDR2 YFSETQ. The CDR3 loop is CASSPGTVAYNEQFF. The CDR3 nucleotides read TGCGCCAGCAGCCCCGGGACAGTCGCCTACAATGAGCAGTTCTTC.

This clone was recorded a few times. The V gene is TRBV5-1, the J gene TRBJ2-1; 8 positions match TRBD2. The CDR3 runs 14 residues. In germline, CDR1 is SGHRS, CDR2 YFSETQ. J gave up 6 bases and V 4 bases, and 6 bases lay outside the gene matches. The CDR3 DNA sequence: TGCGCCAGCAGCGTCGGGGGGGCCTTCAATGAGCAGTTCTTC. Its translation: CASSVGGAFNEQFF.

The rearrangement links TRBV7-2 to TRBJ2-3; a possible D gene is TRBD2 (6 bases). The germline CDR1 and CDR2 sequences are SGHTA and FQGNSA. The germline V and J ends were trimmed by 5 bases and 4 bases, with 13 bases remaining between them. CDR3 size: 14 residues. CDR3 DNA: TGTGCCAGCAGCCCGCCCCCGGGGGCAGATACGCAGTATTTT. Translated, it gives CASSPPPGADTQYF.

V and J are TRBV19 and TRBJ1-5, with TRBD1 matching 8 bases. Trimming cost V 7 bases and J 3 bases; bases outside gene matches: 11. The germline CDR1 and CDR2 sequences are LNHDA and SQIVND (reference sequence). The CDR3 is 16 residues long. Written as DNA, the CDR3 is TGTGCCAGTAACCTACGACAGGGGAGGGACAATCAGCCCCAGCATTTT. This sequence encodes CASNLRQGRDNQPQHF.

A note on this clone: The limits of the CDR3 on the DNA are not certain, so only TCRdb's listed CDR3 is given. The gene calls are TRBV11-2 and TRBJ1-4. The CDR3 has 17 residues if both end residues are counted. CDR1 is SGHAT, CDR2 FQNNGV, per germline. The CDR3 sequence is CASSSGLRAGGNEKLFF.

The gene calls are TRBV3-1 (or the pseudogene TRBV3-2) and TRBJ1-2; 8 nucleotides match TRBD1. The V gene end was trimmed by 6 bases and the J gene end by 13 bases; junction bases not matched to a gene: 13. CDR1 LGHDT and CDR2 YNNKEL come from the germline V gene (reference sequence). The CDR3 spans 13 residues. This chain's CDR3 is CASSSGTGLRRTF. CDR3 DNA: TGTGCCAGCAGTTCCGGGACAGGCCTCCGCCGCACCTTC.

CDR3 region: CASSVRGVFDTGELFF. CDR3 nucleotide sequence: TGTGCCAGCAGCGTACGGGGGGTCTTCGACACCGGGGAGCTGTTTTTT. This chain links TRBV14 with TRBJ2-2; TRBD2 aligns across 7 bases. Germline V gene sequence: CDR1 SGHDN, CDR2 FVKESK. After removal of 5 bases from V and 3 bases from J, the junction contained 9 bases not matched to a gene. CDR3 size: 16 residues.

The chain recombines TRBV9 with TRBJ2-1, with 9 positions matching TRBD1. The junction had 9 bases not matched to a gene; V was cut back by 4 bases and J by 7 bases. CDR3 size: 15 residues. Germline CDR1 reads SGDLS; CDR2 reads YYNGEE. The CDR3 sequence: CASSFGTGYKNEQFF. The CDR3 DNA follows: TGTGCCAGCAGCTTCGGGACAGGGTACAAAAATGAGCAGTTCTTC.

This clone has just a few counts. CDR3 loop: CASSLTFDQPQHF. DNA of the CDR3: TGTGCCAGCAGCTTAACGTTCGATCAGCCCCAGCATTTT. The chain is built from TRBV7-3 and TRBJ1-5; D not resolved. V was trimmed by 0 bases and J by 5 bases, leaving 5 bases between them. The germline V gene encodes CDR1 SGHTA and CDR2 FQGTGA. The CDR3 consists of 13 residues. Based on the CDR3 plus reference TRBV7-3 and TRBJ1-5, the full variable domain is GAGVSQTPSNKVTEKGKYVELRCDPISGHTALYWYRQSLGQGPEFLIYFQGTGAADDSGLPNDRFFAVRPEGSVSTLKIQRTERGDSAVYLCASSLTFDQPQHFGDGTRLSIL.

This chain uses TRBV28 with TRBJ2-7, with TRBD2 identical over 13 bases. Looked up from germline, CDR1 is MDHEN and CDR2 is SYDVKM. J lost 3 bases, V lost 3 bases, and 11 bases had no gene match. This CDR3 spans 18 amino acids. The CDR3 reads CASSLRLAGGSILYEQYF. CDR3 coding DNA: TGTGCCAGCAGTTTGAGACTAGCGGGAGGAAGTATTCTCTACGAGCAGTACTTC. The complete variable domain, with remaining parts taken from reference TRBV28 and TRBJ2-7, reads DVKVTQSSRYLVKRTGEKVFLECVQDMDHENMFWYRQDPGLGLRLIYFSYDVKMKEKGDIPEGYSVSREKKERFSLILESASTNQTSMYLCASSLRLAGGSILYEQYFGPGTRLTVT.

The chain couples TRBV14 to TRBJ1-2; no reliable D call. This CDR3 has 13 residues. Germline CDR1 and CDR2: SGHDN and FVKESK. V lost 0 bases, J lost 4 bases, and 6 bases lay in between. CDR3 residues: CASSQEGPYGYTF. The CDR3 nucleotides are TGTGCCAGCAGCCAAGAGGGCCCCTATGGCTACACCTTC.

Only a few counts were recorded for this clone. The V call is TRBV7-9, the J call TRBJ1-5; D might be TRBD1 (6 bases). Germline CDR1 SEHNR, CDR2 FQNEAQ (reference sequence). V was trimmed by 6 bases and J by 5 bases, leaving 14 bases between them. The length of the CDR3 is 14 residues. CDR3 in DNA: TGTGCCAGCAGTCAAAACAGGGAAGATCAGCCCCAGCATTTT. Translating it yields CASSQNREDQPQHF. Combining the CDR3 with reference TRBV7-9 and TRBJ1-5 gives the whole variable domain DTGVSQNPRHKITKRGQNVTFRCDPISEHNRLYWYRQTLGQGPEFLTYFQNEAQLEKSRLLSDRFSAERPKGSFSTLEIQRTEQGDSAMYLCASSQNREDQPQHFGDGTRLSIL.